A selection of T cell receptor beta chains follows, all from one sample in a study of cytomegalovirus exposure and HLA in healthy donors. The repertoire was sequenced with immunoSEQ multiplex PCR; TCRdb's copy has only in-frame clones and lacks some. Of 100,000 or so clones listed, around 80% are singletons. The sequencing input was PBMCs. The source is a man in his thirties or forties in good health and CMV-seronegative. Each CDR3 is given without its conserved first and last residue. The D gene is left open where the match is weak. The size field is filled for only some rows; it gives once, few, many or a size class.

D | size | J | V | CDR3
. | . | TRBJ1-2 | TRBV14 | ASSQDLRGEGYT
. | . | TRBJ1-4 | TRBV6-1 | ASTINRNEKLF
. | . | TRBJ2-1 | TRBV19 | ASGNRGGFGNEQF
. | . | TRBJ2-7 | TRBV9 | ASSGGGMVYEQY
TRBD1 | . | TRBJ1-1 | TRBV7-8 | ASSLGNRGRSSEAF
TRBD1 | . | TRBJ1-4 | TRBV30 | AWSVLWGQRGKLF
TRBD1 | . | TRBJ2-1 | TRBV11-2 | ASSTQQGANVGNEQF
TRBD1 | few | TRBJ1-5 | TRBV18 | ASSPAQGAKQPQH
TRBD2 | . | TRBJ2-3 | TRBV6-5 | ASSYSSGRVDTQY
TRBD1 | . | TRBJ2-1 | TRBV5-5 | ASRVGDREGYNEQF
. | . | TRBJ1-5 | TRBV5-5 | ASSLGGWQPQH
. | . | TRBJ2-3 | TRBV6-6 | ASREGSDTQY
. | . | TRBJ2-2 | TRBV4-2 | ASSQGDSHTGELF
TRBD1 | . | TRBJ1-4 | TRBV5-1 | ASSTGGNEKLF
TRBD1 | . | TRBJ2-1 | TRBV6-5 | ASSFRDRGLSKQF
TRBD1 | . | TRBJ1-2 | TRBV5-1 | ASSSRQGSNYGYT
. | . | TRBJ1-3 | TRBV7-3 | ASSLTAGNTIY
. | . | TRBJ1-1 | TRBV9 | ASSVTGNTEAF
TRBD1 | few | TRBJ2-2 | TRBV6-4 | ASSEGKEGTANTGELF
. | . | TRBJ1-1 | TRBV5-4 | ASSMKQGMNTEAF
. | . | TRBJ1-3 | TRBV7-2 | ASSWSRGGSGNTIY
. | . | TRBJ1-1 | TRBV11-2 | ASSLIWSPLRGTEAF
TRBD1 | . | TRBJ1-1 | TRBV9 | ASSGQQGINTEAF
TRBD1 | . | TRBJ2-3 | TRBV2 | ASSEQGQGGDTQY
TRBD1 | . | . | TRBV5-1 | ASSITAGTGGGEQY
TRBD1 | . | TRBJ2-1 | TRBV6-5 | ASSYARGIEQF
TRBD1 | . | TRBJ2-7 | TRBV9 | ASSPGTGPYEQY
. | few | TRBJ1-2 | TRBV5-6 | ASSLNGNYGYT
TRBD2 | . | TRBJ2-3 | TRBV7-8 | ASSPIGLAGDTQY
. | . | TRBJ2-7 | TRBV5-1 | ASSMGGVPYEQY
. | . | TRBJ2-5 | TRBV25-1 | ASSSSGLSETQY
TRBD1 | . | TRBJ1-1 | TRBV15 | ATSRPTGMNTEAF
TRBD1 | . | TRBJ2-5 | TRBV5-8 | ASSLGQGLGETQY
TRBD1 | . | TRBJ2-7 | TRBV28 | ASSLMGQGAGFRGSPLYEQY
TRBD1 | few | TRBJ2-7 | TRBV6-5 | ASSYSEGGADEQY
. | . | TRBJ1-1 | TRBV5-1 | ASSLAGRDPEEAF
TRBD1 | . | TRBJ2-2 | TRBV6-4 | ASSGTGDTGELF
. | . | TRBJ2-5 | TRBV30 | AWSRAIETQY
. | . | TRBJ1-1 | TRBV5-1 | ASSLDGHSNTEAF
. | . | TRBJ1-4 | TRBV5-1 | ASSLETATNEKLF
. | . | TRBJ2-3 | TRBV2 | ASSESQFTDTQY